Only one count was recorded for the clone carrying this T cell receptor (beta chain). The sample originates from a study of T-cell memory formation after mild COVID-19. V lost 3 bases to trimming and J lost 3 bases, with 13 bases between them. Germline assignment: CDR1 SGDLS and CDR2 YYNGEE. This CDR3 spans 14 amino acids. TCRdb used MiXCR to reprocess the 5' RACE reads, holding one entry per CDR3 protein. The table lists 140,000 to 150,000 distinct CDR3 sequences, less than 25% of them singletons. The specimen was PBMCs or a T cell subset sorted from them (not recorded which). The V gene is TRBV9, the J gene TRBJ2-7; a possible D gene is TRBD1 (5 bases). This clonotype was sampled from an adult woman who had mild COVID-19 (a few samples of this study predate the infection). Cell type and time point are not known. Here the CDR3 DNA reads TGTGCCAGCAGCGGGACAATGGGGCTCTACGAGCAGTACTTC. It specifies CASSGTMGLYEQYF. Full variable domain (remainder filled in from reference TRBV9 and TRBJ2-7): DSGVTQTPKHLITATGQRVTLRCSPRSGDLSVYWYQQSLDQGLQFLIQYYNGEERAKGNILERFSAQQFPDLHSELNLSSLELGDSALYFCASSGTMGLYEQYFGPGTRLTVT.